This T cell receptor beta chain is drawn from a study of cytomegalovirus exposure and HLA in healthy donors. For the study at large: Within an early data release were 80 million to 90 million unique TCRs drawn from HLA-typed donors. Study outcomes and limitations: Most observed TCR sequences were rare, whereas some public TCRs were detected in many donors.

Germline values: CDR1 MNHNS, CDR2 SASEGT. V lost 2 bases, J lost 0 bases, and 5 bases lay in between. There are 15 residues in the CDR3. Primers for the PCR totalled 60 Vbeta and 13 Jbeta. Repertoires were generated with immunoSEQ multiplex PCR, while TCRdb's copy carries only in-frame clones and drops some. The table lists about 200,000 clones. With regard to this clone: Its antigen is as yet unknown.

The origin of this receptor is a boy aged 5-17 years in good health and CMV-seronegative. The V and J genes are TRBV6-1 and TRBJ1-6, with D uncertain. The specimen sequenced was PBMCs. Written as DNA, the CDR3 is TGTGCCAGCAGTGAACGGAGCTCCTATAATTCACCCCTCCACTTT. Translating gives CASSERSSYNSPLHF.